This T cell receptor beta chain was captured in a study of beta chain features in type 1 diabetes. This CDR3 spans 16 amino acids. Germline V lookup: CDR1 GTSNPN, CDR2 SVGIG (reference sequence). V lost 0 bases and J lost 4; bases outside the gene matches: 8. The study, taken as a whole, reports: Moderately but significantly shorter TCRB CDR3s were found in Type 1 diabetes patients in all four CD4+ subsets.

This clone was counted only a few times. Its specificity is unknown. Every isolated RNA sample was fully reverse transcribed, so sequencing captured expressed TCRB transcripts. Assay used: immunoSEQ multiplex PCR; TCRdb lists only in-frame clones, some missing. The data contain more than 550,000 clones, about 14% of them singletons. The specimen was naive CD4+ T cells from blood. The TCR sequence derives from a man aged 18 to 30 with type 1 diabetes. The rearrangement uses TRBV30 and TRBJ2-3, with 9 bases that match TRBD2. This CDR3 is CAWSVFSLAGSDTQYF. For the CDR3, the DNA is TGTGCCTGGAGTGTATTTAGCCTAGCGGGATCAGATACGCAGTATTTT.